The clone carrying this TCR beta chain appeared a few times. Antigen: not known. The data originate from a study of T cells after yellow fever vaccination. Study at large: Researchers used SMART-Seq v4 Ultra Low Input to prepare fractions that had low cell numbers. The study's findings and limits: The booster saw the reappearance of most primary-vaccination clones (approximately 96% CD4, 80% to 90% CD8).

CDR3 length equals 14 residues. Germline CDR1 is SEHNR and CDR2 is FQNEAQ (reference sequence). Trimming left V 5 bases short and J 2 bases short, with 12 bases between. Template switching with 5'RACE generated the TCR cDNA and added a universal primer site and UMIs. TCRdb called the 5' RACE reads again in MiXCR, with one record for every CDR3 protein. The sample records around 330,000 distinct CDR3 sequences, around 3.6% being singletons. The receptor comes from a man between 18 and 29 years old who received the YFV17D yellow fever vaccine. The J gene is TRBJ1-2, the V gene TRBV7-9; D possibly corresponds to TRBD1 (5 bases). The specimen comprised PBMCs, sampled on the day of the yellow fever booster vaccination. This chain's CDR3 is CASSPEGWNYGYTF. Here the CDR3 DNA reads TGTGCCAGCAGCCCCGAGGGGTGGAACTATGGCTACACCTTC.